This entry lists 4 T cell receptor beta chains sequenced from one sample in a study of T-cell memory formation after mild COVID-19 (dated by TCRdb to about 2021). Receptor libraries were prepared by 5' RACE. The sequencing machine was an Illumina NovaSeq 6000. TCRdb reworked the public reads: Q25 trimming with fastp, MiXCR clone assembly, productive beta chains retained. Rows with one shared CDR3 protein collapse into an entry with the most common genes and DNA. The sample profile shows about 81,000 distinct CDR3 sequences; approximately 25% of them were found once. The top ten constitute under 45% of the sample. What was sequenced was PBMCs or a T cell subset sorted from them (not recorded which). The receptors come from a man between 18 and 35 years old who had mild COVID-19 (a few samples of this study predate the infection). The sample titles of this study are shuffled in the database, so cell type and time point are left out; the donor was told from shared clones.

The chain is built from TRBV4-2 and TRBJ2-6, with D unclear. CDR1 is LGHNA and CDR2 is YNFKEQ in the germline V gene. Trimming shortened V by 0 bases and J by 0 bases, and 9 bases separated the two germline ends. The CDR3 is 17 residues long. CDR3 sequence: CASSQDPDGSGANVLTF. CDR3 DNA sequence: TGTGCCAGCAGCCAAGATCCCGACGGCTCTGGGGCCAACGTCCTGACTTTC.

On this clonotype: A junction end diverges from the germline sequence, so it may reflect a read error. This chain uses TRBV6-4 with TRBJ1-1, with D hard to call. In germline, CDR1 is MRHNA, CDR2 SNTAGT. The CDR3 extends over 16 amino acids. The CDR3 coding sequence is TGTGCCAGCAGTAAGAAACAAGATGGGGTGAGCTTGGAAGCTCTCTTT. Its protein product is CASSKKQDGVSLEALF.

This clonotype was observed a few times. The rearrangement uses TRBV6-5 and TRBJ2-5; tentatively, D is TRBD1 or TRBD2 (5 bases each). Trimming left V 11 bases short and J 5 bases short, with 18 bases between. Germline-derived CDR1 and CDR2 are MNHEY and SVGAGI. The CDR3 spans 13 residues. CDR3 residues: CAASIGAGETQYF. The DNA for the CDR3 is TGTGCCGCCAGCATCGGGGCTGGGGAGACCCAGTACTTC.

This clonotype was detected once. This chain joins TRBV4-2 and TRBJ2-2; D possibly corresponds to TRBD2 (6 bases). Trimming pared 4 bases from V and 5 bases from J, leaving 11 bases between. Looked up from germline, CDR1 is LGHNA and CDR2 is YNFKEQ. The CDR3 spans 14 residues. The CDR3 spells CASSLRTITGELFF. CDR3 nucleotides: TGTGCCAGCAGCCTCAGGACTATTACCGGGGAGCTGTTTTTT.